Listed below are T cell receptor beta chains from one sample, sequenced in a study of cytomegalovirus exposure and HLA in healthy donors. Using immunoSEQ multiplex PCR, the repertoire was profiled, and TCRdb retains in-frame clones only, with some absent. This table has about 200,000 clones, more than 75% appearing once. Material for sequencing was PBMCs. The receptor source for this set is a male donor in good health and CMV-seropositive. Both conserved end residues are part of each CDR3. Each record gives: V gene, clone size, D gene, J gene, CDR3 length, CDR3 DNA, CDR3 protein. A D gene is named only where the DNA matches it firmly. Size values are once, few and many counts, or a class for expanded clones, and some rows have none.

V gene: TRBV28
clone size: NA
D gene: NA
J gene: TRBJ2-7
CDR3 length: 15
CDR3 DNA: TGTGCCAGCACCTATCTACTAGGACTCTCCTACGAGCAGTACTTC
CDR3 protein: CASTYLLGLSYEQYF

V gene: TRBV7-9
clone size: NA
D gene: TRBD1
J gene: TRBJ1-5
CDR3 length: 17
CDR3 DNA: TGTGCCAGTACCCCTCTGGCGGGGACAGGGAACAATCAGCCCCAGCATTTT
CDR3 protein: CASTPLAGTGNNQPQHF

V gene: TRBV4-2
clone size: once
D gene: NA
J gene: TRBJ2-7
CDR3 length: 14
CDR3 DNA: TGTGCCAGCAGCCATTCCGCTCAGGGCTACGAGCAGTACTTC
CDR3 protein: CASSHSAQGYEQYF

V gene: TRBV6-6
clone size: few
D gene: NA
J gene: TRBJ1-5
CDR3 length: 13
CDR3 DNA: TGTGCCAGCAGTGCAGGGGAAACTCAGCCCCAGCATTTT
CDR3 protein: CASSAGETQPQHF

V gene: TRBV5-1
clone size: NA
D gene: TRBD2
J gene: TRBJ2-5
CDR3 length: 14
CDR3 DNA: TGCGCCAGTGGAGGGACTAGCGGAGAAGAGACCCAGTACTTC
CDR3 protein: CASGGTSGEETQYF

V gene: TRBV15
clone size: NA
D gene: TRBD1
J gene: TRBJ2-1
CDR3 length: 18
CDR3 DNA: TGTGCCACCAGCAGAGACCCTTCCGGGACAGGAGAACCCAATGAGCAGTTCTTC
CDR3 protein: CATSRDPSGTGEPNEQFF

V gene: TRBV7-8
clone size: NA
D gene: TRBD1
J gene: TRBJ1-6
CDR3 length: 16
CDR3 DNA: TGTGCCAGCAGCGCGGTGACAGGGGGAGGACGATCACCCCTCCACTTT
CDR3 protein: CASSAVTGGGRSPLHF

V gene: TRBV5-4
clone size: NA
D gene: TRBD1
J gene: TRBJ1-3
CDR3 length: 15
CDR3 DNA: TGTGCCAGCAGCTCTTCAGGGGGTTCTGGAAACACCATATATTTT
CDR3 protein: CASSSSGGSGNTIYF

V gene: TRBV5-4
clone size: NA
D gene: TRBD1
J gene: TRBJ2-1
CDR3 length: 14
CDR3 DNA: TGTGCCAGCAGCGCACAGGGGGCGCAGAATGAGCAGTTCTTC
CDR3 protein: CASSAQGAQNEQFF

V gene: TRBV6-5
clone size: NA
D gene: TRBD1
J gene: TRBJ2-7
CDR3 length: 16
CDR3 DNA: TGTGCCAGCAGTTACACATCGACAGGGCCGAACTACGAGCAGTACTTC
CDR3 protein: CASSYTSTGPNYEQYF

V gene: TRBV7-9
clone size: NA
D gene: NA
J gene: TRBJ2-7
CDR3 length: 15
CDR3 DNA: TGTGCCAGCAGCTTAGCCGGGACAAGTTCCTACGAGCAGTACTTC
CDR3 protein: CASSLAGTSSYEQYF

V gene: TRBV18
clone size: NA
D gene: NA
J gene: TRBJ2-7
CDR3 length: 13
CDR3 DNA: TGTGCCAGCTCACCAAATCCCAGCTACGAGCAGTACTTC
CDR3 protein: CASSPNPSYEQYF

V gene: TRBV5-8
clone size: few
D gene: NA
J gene: TRBJ2-6
CDR3 length: 16
CDR3 DNA: TGTGCCAGCAGCTTGGCTGGGCGCTCTGGGGCCAACGTCCTGACTTTC
CDR3 protein: CASSLAGRSGANVLTF

V gene: TRBV7-6
clone size: NA
D gene: TRBD2
J gene: TRBJ2-7
CDR3 length: 16
CDR3 DNA: TGTGCCAGCAGCTTTATTGGGCGGGAGTTGTCCTACGAGCAGTACTTC
CDR3 protein: CASSFIGRELSYEQYF

V gene: TRBV5-7
clone size: NA
D gene: TRBD2
J gene: TRBJ2-1
CDR3 length: 17
CDR3 DNA: TGTGCCAGCAGCTTGGATCCTAGCGGGACGGATTATAATGAGCAGTTCTTC
CDR3 protein: CASSLDPSGTDYNEQFF

V gene: TRBV30
clone size: NA
D gene: TRBD2
J gene: TRBJ2-1
CDR3 length: 16
CDR3 DNA: TGTGCCTGGAGTGTACCCCCGCGGGGGGCCTACAATGAGCAGTTCTTC
CDR3 protein: CAWSVPPRGAYNEQFF

V gene: TRBV6-5
clone size: few
D gene: NA
J gene: TRBJ1-5
CDR3 length: 14
CDR3 DNA: TGTGCCAGCAGAGAGACAGTAGGCAATCAGCCCCAGCATTTT
CDR3 protein: CASRETVGNQPQHF

V gene: TRBV5-6
clone size: few
D gene: NA
J gene: TRBJ1-5
CDR3 length: 14
CDR3 DNA: TGTGCCAGCAGCCGATCGGGAGTGAATCAGCCCCAGCATTTT
CDR3 protein: CASSRSGVNQPQHF

V gene: TRBV29-1
clone size: NA
D gene: NA
J gene: TRBJ2-3
CDR3 length: 14
CDR3 DNA: TGCAGCGTTGCTTACTCGGGGGGCTTGGATACGCAGTATTTT
CDR3 protein: CSVAYSGGLDTQYF

V gene: TRBV19
clone size: NA
D gene: NA
J gene: TRBJ1-2
CDR3 length: 13
CDR3 DNA: TGTGCCAGTAGCTTCAGGGGTAACTATGGCTACACCTTC
CDR3 protein: CASSFRGNYGYTF

V gene: TRBV30
clone size: NA
D gene: TRBD1
J gene: TRBJ1-2
CDR3 length: 15
CDR3 DNA: TGTGCCTGGACTCAGGGACAGGGAGACAACTATGGCTACACCTTC
CDR3 protein: CAWTQGQGDNYGYTF

V gene: TRBV9
clone size: few
D gene: TRBD1
J gene: TRBJ2-2
CDR3 length: 16
CDR3 DNA: TGTGCCAGCAGCGTAGTAGGGACAGTTAACACCGGGGAGCTGTTTTTT
CDR3 protein: CASSVVGTVNTGELFF

V gene: TRBV28
clone size: NA
D gene: NA
J gene: TRBJ2-3
CDR3 length: 16
CDR3 DNA: TGTGCCAGCAGTTCGCGGGATCGGGGCCGCACAGATACGCAGTATTTT
CDR3 protein: CASSSRDRGRTDTQYF

V gene: TRBV5-1
clone size: NA
D gene: NA
J gene: TRBJ2-5
CDR3 length: 13
CDR3 DNA: TGCGCCATCCGGTCCCTCGATGAAGAGACCCAGTACTTC
CDR3 protein: CAIRSLDEETQYF

V gene: TRBV5-5
clone size: NA
D gene: TRBD1
J gene: TRBJ2-1
CDR3 length: 14
CDR3 DNA: TGTGCCAGCAGCGCCGGGACAGGTCCCAATGAGCAGTTCTTC
CDR3 protein: CASSAGTGPNEQFF

V gene: TRBV7-2
clone size: NA
D gene: NA
J gene: TRBJ1-2
CDR3 length: 14
CDR3 DNA: TGTGCCAGCAGCTTAGGGGCGGGGGCCGGTGGCTACACCTTC
CDR3 protein: CASSLGAGAGGYTF

V gene: TRBV20-1
clone size: NA
D gene: NA
J gene: TRBJ2-3
CDR3 length: 11
CDR3 DNA: TGCAGTGCTGTCTACACAGATACGCAGTATTTT
CDR3 protein: CSAVYTDTQYF

V gene: TRBV4-1
clone size: NA
D gene: NA
J gene: TRBJ1-5
CDR3 length: 16
CDR3 DNA: TGCGCCAGCAGCCAGATAGCGTCGAGCGACAATCAGCCCCAGCATTTT
CDR3 protein: CASSQIASSDNQPQHF

V gene: TRBV4-3
clone size: NA
D gene: NA
J gene: TRBJ2-7
CDR3 length: 15
CDR3 DNA: TGCGCCAGCAGCCAAAATGAGGACTACGTCGCCGAGCAGTACTTC
CDR3 protein: CASSQNEDYVAEQYF

V gene: TRBV30
clone size: NA
D gene: NA
J gene: TRBJ2-1
CDR3 length: 15
CDR3 DNA: TGTGCCTGGAGTGTTAGCGCAAACTGGCCTAATGAGCAGTTCTTC
CDR3 protein: CAWSVSANWPNEQFF

V gene: TRBV7-2
clone size: NA
D gene: NA
J gene: TRBJ2-1
CDR3 length: 11
CDR3 DNA: TGTGCCAGCAGCTTCAACAATGAGCAGTTCTTC
CDR3 protein: CASSFNNEQFF

V gene: TRBV18
clone size: few
D gene: NA
J gene: TRBJ1-5
CDR3 length: 16
CDR3 DNA: TGTGCCAGCTCACCAGGTAGCAAGATTAGCAATCAGCCCCAGCATTTT
CDR3 protein: CASSPGSKISNQPQHF

V gene: TRBV11-1
clone size: once
D gene: TRBD2
J gene: TRBJ2-5
CDR3 length: 17
CDR3 DNA: TGTGCCAGCAGCTTAGATCTGCGACTAGCGGGAAGAGAGACCCAGTACTTC
CDR3 protein: CASSLDLRLAGRETQYF

V gene: TRBV5-1
clone size: NA
D gene: NA
J gene: TRBJ1-2
CDR3 length: 13
CDR3 DNA: TGCGCCAGCAGCCCGGACAGAAACTATGGCTACACCTTC
CDR3 protein: CASSPDRNYGYTF

V gene: TRBV5-6
clone size: few
D gene: NA
J gene: TRBJ2-6
CDR3 length: 15
CDR3 DNA: TGTGCCAGCAGCTTGCAGGGCTCTGGGGCCAACGTCCTGACTTTC
CDR3 protein: CASSLQGSGANVLTF

V gene: TRBV4-2
clone size: NA
D gene: TRBD2
J gene: TRBJ2-7
CDR3 length: 15
CDR3 DNA: TGTGCCAGCAGCCAAGAGCGACTAGCGACTTACGAGCAGTACTTC
CDR3 protein: CASSQERLATYEQYF

V gene: TRBV7-2
clone size: NA
D gene: NA
J gene: TRBJ1-2
CDR3 length: 12
CDR3 DNA: TGTGCCAGCAGCGTACGGGACTATGGCTACACCTTC
CDR3 protein: CASSVRDYGYTF

V gene: TRBV7-3
clone size: few
D gene: NA
J gene: TRBJ2-3
CDR3 length: 16
CDR3 DNA: TGTGCCAGCAGCTTATCGGGCCGGACTAGCACAGATACGCAGTATTTT
CDR3 protein: CASSLSGRTSTDTQYF

V gene: TRBV6-5
clone size: NA
D gene: TRBD1
J gene: TRBJ1-1
CDR3 length: 14
CDR3 DNA: TGTGCCAGCAGTAACGACAGGGGTGCCACTGAAGCTTTCTTT
CDR3 protein: CASSNDRGATEAFF

V gene: TRBV19
clone size: NA
D gene: TRBD1
J gene: TRBJ1-2
CDR3 length: 14
CDR3 DNA: TGTGCCAGTAGTAATAACAGGGGGGCACTTGGCTACACCTTC
CDR3 protein: CASSNNRGALGYTF

V gene: TRBV10-3
clone size: NA
D gene: NA
J gene: TRBJ2-7
CDR3 length: 15
CDR3 DNA: TGTGCCATCAGTGCGGCCGCGGGGAGCTCCTACGAGCAGTACTTC
CDR3 protein: CAISAAAGSSYEQYF

V gene: TRBV10-3
clone size: once
D gene: NA
J gene: TRBJ1-2
CDR3 length: 17
CDR3 DNA: TGTGCCATCGTTCGCCTAGACCGACTCGAGAATGACTATGGCTACACCTTC
CDR3 protein: CAIVRLDRLENDYGYTF

V gene: TRBV5-1
clone size: NA
D gene: NA
J gene: TRBJ2-5
CDR3 length: 13
CDR3 DNA: TGCGCCAGCAGCTTACAGGGAGCGGAGACCCAGTACTTC
CDR3 protein: CASSLQGAETQYF

V gene: TRBV7-9
clone size: once
D gene: TRBD1
J gene: TRBJ1-6
CDR3 length: 15
CDR3 DNA: TGTGCCAGCAGCCTGGGACAGGCCCCGAATTCACCCCTCCACTTT
CDR3 protein: CASSLGQAPNSPLHF

V gene: TRBV5-1
clone size: NA
D gene: TRBD1
J gene: TRBJ1-4
CDR3 length: 15
CDR3 DNA: TGCGCCAGCAGCATAGGGACAGGGTATAATGAAAAACTGTTTTTT
CDR3 protein: CASSIGTGYNEKLFF

V gene: TRBV5-1
clone size: NA
D gene: TRBD2
J gene: TRBJ2-7
CDR3 length: 15
CDR3 DNA: TGCGCCAGCAGCCTAGGGACTAGCGAAACCAGGGGGCAGTACTTC
CDR3 protein: CASSLGTSETRGQYF

V gene: TRBV6-1
clone size: NA
D gene: NA
J gene: TRBJ1-1
CDR3 length: 13
CDR3 DNA: TGTGCCAGCAGCAGGGTCGTTAACACTGAAGCTTTCTTT
CDR3 protein: CASSRVVNTEAFF

V gene: TRBV19
clone size: NA
D gene: NA
J gene: TRBJ1-2
CDR3 length: 14
CDR3 DNA: TGTGCCAGTACTGCAGACACCCCCATCTATGGCTACACCTTC
CDR3 protein: CASTADTPIYGYTF

V gene: TRBV7-9
clone size: NA
D gene: NA
J gene: TRBJ1-4
CDR3 length: 15
CDR3 DNA: TGTGCCAGCAGCTCCCACGGGAGCCTAGGAGAAAAACTGTTTTTT
CDR3 protein: CASSSHGSLGEKLFF

V gene: TRBV4-1
clone size: NA
D gene: TRBD1
J gene: TRBJ1-2
CDR3 length: 19
CDR3 DNA: TGCGCCAGCAGCCAACCAACTATCGGGACTCCGGACAGGAACTATGGCTACACCTTC
CDR3 protein: CASSQPTIGTPDRNYGYTF

V gene: TRBV7-6
clone size: NA
D gene: TRBD2
J gene: TRBJ2-5
CDR3 length: 14
CDR3 DNA: TGTGCCAGCAGCTTGGGGACTAGCCGAGAGACCCAGTACTTC
CDR3 protein: CASSLGTSRETQYF

V gene: TRBV7-2
clone size: few
D gene: NA
J gene: TRBJ1-1
CDR3 length: 14
CDR3 DNA: TGTGCCAGCAGCCTCCCCGGGATTGGGGATGAAGCTTTCTTT
CDR3 protein: CASSLPGIGDEAFF